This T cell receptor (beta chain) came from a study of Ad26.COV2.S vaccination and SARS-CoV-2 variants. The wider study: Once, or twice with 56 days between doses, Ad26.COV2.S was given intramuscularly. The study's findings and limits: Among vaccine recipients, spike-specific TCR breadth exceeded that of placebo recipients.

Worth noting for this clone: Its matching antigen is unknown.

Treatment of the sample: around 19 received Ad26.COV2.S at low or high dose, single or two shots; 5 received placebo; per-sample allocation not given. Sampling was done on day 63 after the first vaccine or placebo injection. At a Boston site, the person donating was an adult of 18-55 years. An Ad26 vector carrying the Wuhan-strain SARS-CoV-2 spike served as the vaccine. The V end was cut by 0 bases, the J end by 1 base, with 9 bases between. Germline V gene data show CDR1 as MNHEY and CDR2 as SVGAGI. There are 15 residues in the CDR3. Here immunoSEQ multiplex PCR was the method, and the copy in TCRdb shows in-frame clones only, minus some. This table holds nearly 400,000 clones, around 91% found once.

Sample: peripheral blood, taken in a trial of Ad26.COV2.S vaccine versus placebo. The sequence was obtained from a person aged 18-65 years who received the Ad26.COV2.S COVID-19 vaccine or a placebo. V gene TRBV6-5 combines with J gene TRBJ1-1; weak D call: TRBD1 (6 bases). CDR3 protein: CASSYSRTANTEAFF. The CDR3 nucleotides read TGTGCCAGCAGTTACTCGAGGACAGCGAACACTGAAGCTTTCTTT.